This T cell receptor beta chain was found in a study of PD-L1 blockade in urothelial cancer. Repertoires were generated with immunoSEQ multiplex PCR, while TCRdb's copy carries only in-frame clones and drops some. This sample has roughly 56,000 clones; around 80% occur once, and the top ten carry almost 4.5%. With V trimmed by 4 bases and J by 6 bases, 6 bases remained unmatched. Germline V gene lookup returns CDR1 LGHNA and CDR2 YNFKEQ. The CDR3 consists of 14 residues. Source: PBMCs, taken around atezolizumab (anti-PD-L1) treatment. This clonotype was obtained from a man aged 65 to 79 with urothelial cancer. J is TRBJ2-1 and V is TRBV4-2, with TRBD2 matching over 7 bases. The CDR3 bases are TGTGCCAGCAGCCGCGGACTAGATATCAATGAGCAGTTCTTC. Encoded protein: CASSRGLDINEQFF.